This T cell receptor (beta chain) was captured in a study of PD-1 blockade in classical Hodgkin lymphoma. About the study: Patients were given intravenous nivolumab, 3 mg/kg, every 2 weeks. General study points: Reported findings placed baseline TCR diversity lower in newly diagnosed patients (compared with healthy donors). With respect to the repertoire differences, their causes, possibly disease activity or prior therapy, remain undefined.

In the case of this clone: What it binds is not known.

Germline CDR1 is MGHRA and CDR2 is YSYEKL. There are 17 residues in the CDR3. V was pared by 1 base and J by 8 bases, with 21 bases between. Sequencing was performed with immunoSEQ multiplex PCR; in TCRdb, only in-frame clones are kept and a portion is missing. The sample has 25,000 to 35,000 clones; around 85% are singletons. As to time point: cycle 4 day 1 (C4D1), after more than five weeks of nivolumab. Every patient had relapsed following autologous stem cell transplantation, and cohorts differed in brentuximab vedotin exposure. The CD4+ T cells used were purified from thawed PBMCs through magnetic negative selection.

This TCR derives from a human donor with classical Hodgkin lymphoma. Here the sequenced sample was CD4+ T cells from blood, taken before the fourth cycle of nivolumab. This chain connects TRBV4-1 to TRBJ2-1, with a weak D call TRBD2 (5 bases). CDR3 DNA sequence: TGCGCCAGCAGCCAAGTACTGACCTCGGAGGCCGCCCATGAGCAGTTCTTC. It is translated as CASSQVLTSEAAHEQFF.